The 10 T cell receptor beta chains below come from one sample, sequenced in a study of blood T cell repertoires in COVID-19. Only in-frame clones appear in the TCRdb table, and some are missing; sequencing was by immunoSEQ multiplex PCR. The data contain 150,000 to 180,000 clones, over 60% of them singletons. Sequenced input: peripheral blood. These receptor sequences come from a man older than 75 with acute or convalescent COVID-19.

This clone was observed a single time. V is TRBV30 and J is TRBJ2-7; no clear D. The CDR3 has 14 amino acids. V was cut by 5 bases and J by 7 bases, with 21 bases left in between. The germline CDR1 and CDR2 sequences are GTSNPN and SVGIG (reference sequence). CDR3 loop: CAWGEPGNLREQYF. The CDR3, as DNA: TGTGCCTGGGGCGAGCCGGGTAACCTACGAGAGCAGTACTTC.

The rearrangement links TRBV7-6 to TRBJ2-5, with 12 bases aligning to TRBD2. The CDR3 runs to 17 residues. V trimming: 0 bases; J trimming: 7 bases; junction bases outside the gene matches: 9. The V gene's germline CDR1 is SGHVS and CDR2 FNYEAQ. CDR3: CASSLAGLAGYGGTQYF. The CDR3 DNA follows: TGTGCCAGCAGCTTAGCCGGACTAGCGGGGTACGGTGGGACCCAGTACTTC.

The CDR3 reads CASSLAHMNTEAFF. The CDR3 DNA is TGTGCCAGCAGCTTGGCCCACATGAACACTGAAGCTTTCTTT. The chain has TRBV5-4 and TRBJ1-1; D is ambiguous. There are 14 residues in the CDR3. V shed 0 bases and J shed 0 bases, with 6 bases lying between them. Looked up from germline, CDR1 is SGHNT and CDR2 is YYREEE (reference sequence).

J is TRBJ1-2 and V is TRBV7-2; D uncertain. CDR3 length equals 15 residues. Trimming took off 4 bases at V and 2 bases at J, with 14 bases between the two ends. CDR1 is SGHTA and CDR2 is FQGNSA in the germline V gene. CDR3 bases: TGTGCCAGCAGCTCGCCCGGTCTTCGAAACTATGGCTACACCTTC. Protein product: CASSSPGLRNYGYTF.

The rearrangement links TRBV4-1 to TRBJ2-1; D may be TRBD1 (6 bases). This CDR3 comprises 13 residues. With 1 base removed from V and 6 bases from J, the gap between germline ends came to 7 bases. Germline V gene lookup returns CDR1 MGHRA and CDR2 YSYEKL. The CDR3 here is CASSQGQVNEQFF. The CDR3, as DNA: TGCGCCAGCAGCCAAGGACAGGTCAATGAGCAGTTCTTC.

The J gene is TRBJ2-1, the V gene TRBV27, with D possibly matching TRBD2 (6 bases). Trimming cost V 7 bases and J 9 bases, with 19 bases left between them. The CDR3 loop spans 14 amino acids. The germline V gene encodes CDR1 MNHEY and CDR2 SMNVEV (reference sequence). The CDR3 loop is CASTLAGREGEQFF. The CDR3 nucleotides are TGTGCCAGCACCTTGGCGGGACGTGAGGGTGAGCAGTTCTTC.

The rearrangement joins TRBV19 to TRBJ2-7; the D gene is possibly TRBD1 (6 bases). Per germline, CDR1 LNHDA and CDR2 SQIVND (reference sequence). There are 15 residues in the CDR3. Trimming removed 3 bases at V and 2 bases at J, with 14 bases between. The CDR3 loop reads CASSIGTQPTYEQYF. CDR3 coding DNA: TGTGCCAGTAGTATCGGGACACAACCAACCTACGAGCAGTACTTC.

V gene TRBV6-5 combines with J gene TRBJ1-2; the D gene is possibly TRBD1 (6 bases). Germline-derived CDR1 and CDR2 are MNHEY and SVGAGI. The V end lost 10 bases, the J end lost 4 bases, and 19 bases lay between the germline ends. This CDR3 has 14 amino acids. The CDR3 here is CATPSGQSFYGYTF. CDR3 DNA sequence: TGTGCCACCCCTAGCGGACAGAGTTTCTATGGCTACACCTTC.

The chain has TRBV15 and TRBJ2-5; the D is unclear. Deletions cut 0 bases from V and 2 bases from J, with 4 bases between. The CDR3 has 13 amino acids. The germline gives CDR1 LNHNV, CDR2 YYDKDF (reference sequence). The chain's CDR3 is CATSRDIQETQYF. In nucleotides, the CDR3 is TGTGCCACCAGCAGAGATATACAAGAGACCCAGTACTTC.

Written as DNA, the CDR3 is TGTGCCAGCAGCATCCGGGGACTAGCGGGGGGAAGCTCCTACAATGAGCAGTTCTTC. Translated: CASSIRGLAGGSSYNEQFF. The V call is TRBV7-8, the J call TRBJ2-1; 15 bases map to TRBD2. Germline CDR1 reads SGHVS; CDR2 reads FQNEAQ. The CDR3 contains 19 residues. J gave up 0 bases and V 5 bases, and 8 bases lay outside the gene matches.